The TCR beta chain described here comes from a study of T-cell memory formation after mild COVID-19. TCRdb re-analysed the 5' RACE reads in MiXCR, keeping a single row per CDR3 protein. The sample holds 450,000 or so distinct CDR3 sequences; 25% are singletons and the top ten take approximately 12%. This clonotype was observed a handful of times. Germline-derived CDR1 and CDR2 are SGHTA and FQGTGA. The J segment lost 5 bases and the V segment lost 5 bases, leaving 10 bases of the junction unmatched. The CDR3 totals 16 residues. This sequence was found in an adult woman who had mild COVID-19 (a few samples of this study predate the infection). Cell type and time point are not known. V usage is TRBV7-3 and J usage is TRBJ2-1, with TRBD2 identical over 9 bases. Source material: PBMCs or a T cell subset sorted from them (not recorded which). The CDR3 nucleotides are TGTGCCAGCAGCAAGATAGCGGGGGCGACAAACAATGAGCAGTTCTTC. It codes for CASSKIAGATNNEQFF. Looking up the rest from reference TRBV7-3 and TRBJ2-1 gives the full variable domain: GAGVSQTPSNKVTEKGKYVELRCDPISGHTALYWYRQSLGQGPEFLIYFQGTGAADDSGLPNDRFFAVRPEGSVSTLKIQRTERGDSAVYLCASSKIAGATNNEQFFGPGTRLTVL.